The rows below give T cell receptor beta chains drawn from one sample of a study of T cells after yellow fever vaccination. TCRdb independently ran MiXCR on the 5' RACE reads; one entry per CDR3 protein. Here the sample spans more than 300,000 distinct CDR3 sequences, 4% to 5.5% being singletons. Sequences were derived from PBMCs, sampled 15 days after the yellow fever booster vaccination. The origin of the receptors is a man between 18 and 29 years old who received the YFV17D yellow fever vaccine. Both conserved end residues are part of each CDR3. Each record gives: J gene, clone size, D gene, V gene, CDR3 protein, CDR3 DNA. A D gene is named only where the DNA matches it firmly. Expanded clones are given a class, and other clones once, few, many or no size at all.

j_gene: TRBJ2-6; abundance: many; d_gene: .; v_gene: TRBV5-1; CDR3aa: CASSLGGGGANVLTF; CDR3nt: TGCGCCAGCAGCTTGGGAGGCGGTGGGGCCAACGTCCTGACTTTC
j_gene: TRBJ2-3; abundance: many; d_gene: .; v_gene: TRBV7-2; CDR3aa: CASSYKGFADTQYF; CDR3nt: TGTGCCAGCAGCTACAAGGGTTTTGCAGATACGCAGTATTTT
j_gene: TRBJ2-4; abundance: many; d_gene: .; v_gene: TRBV20-1; CDR3aa: CSAGIAKNIQYF; CDR3nt: TGCAGTGCGGGGATAGCCAAAAACATTCAGTACTTC
j_gene: TRBJ2-3; abundance: many; d_gene: .; v_gene: TRBV7-9; CDR3aa: CASGDAGAQGTDTQYF; CDR3nt: TGTGCCAGCGGCGACGCGGGGGCGCAAGGCACAGATACGCAGTATTTT
j_gene: TRBJ1-1; abundance: .; d_gene: .; v_gene: TRBV19; CDR3aa: CASSIFGNTEAFF; CDR3nt: TGTGCCAGTAGTATATTCGGGAACACTGAAGCTTTCTTT
j_gene: TRBJ2-2; abundance: many; d_gene: TRBD1; v_gene: TRBV29-1; CDR3aa: CSAGTGNHGELFF; CDR3nt: TGCAGCGCGGGGACAGGGAATCACGGGGAGCTGTTTTTT
j_gene: TRBJ2-2; abundance: few; d_gene: .; v_gene: TRBV18; CDR3aa: CASSPNTGTTGELFF; CDR3nt: TGTGCCAGCTCACCAAATACAGGGACCACCGGGGAGCTGTTTTTT
j_gene: TRBJ1-1; abundance: few; d_gene: .; v_gene: TRBV4-3; CDR3aa: CASSQDIDRMMNTEAFF; CDR3nt: TGCGCCAGCAGCCAAGACATCGATCGGATGATGAACACTGAAGCTTTCTTT
j_gene: TRBJ2-3; abundance: .; d_gene: .; v_gene: TRBV2; CDR3aa: CASSATGVTGTQYF; CDR3nt: TGTGCCAGCAGTGCTACGGGGGTTACTGGTACGCAGTATTTT
j_gene: TRBJ2-3; abundance: many; d_gene: .; v_gene: TRBV7-9; CDR3aa: CASTPPGGNTDTQYF; CDR3nt: TGTGCCAGCACCCCTCCCGGGGGCAACACAGATACGCAGTATTTT
j_gene: TRBJ2-5; abundance: .; d_gene: TRBD1; v_gene: TRBV2; CDR3aa: CASSGQGTQETQYF; CDR3nt: TGTGCCAGCAGTGGACAGGGGACCCAAGAGACCCAGTACTTC
j_gene: TRBJ1-2; abundance: .; d_gene: TRBD1; v_gene: TRBV30; CDR3aa: CAWSDTGAPIYGYTF; CDR3nt: TGTGCCTGGAGTGACACAGGGGCCCCCATCTATGGCTACACCTTC
j_gene: TRBJ1-5; abundance: .; d_gene: .; v_gene: TRBV6-5; CDR3aa: CASSQQRGNQPQHF; CDR3nt: TGTGCCAGCAGCCAACAACGGGGCAATCAGCCCCAGCATTTT
j_gene: TRBJ2-3; abundance: many; d_gene: .; v_gene: TRBV7-2; CDR3aa: CASSLSLEGDTQYF; CDR3nt: TGTGCCAGCAGCTTGAGCCTAGAGGGAGATACGCAGTATTTT
j_gene: TRBJ2-3; abundance: many; d_gene: .; v_gene: TRBV6-5; CDR3aa: CASSYSPRSTDTQYF; CDR3nt: TGTGCCAGCAGTTACTCCCCTAGATCCACAGATACGCAGTATTTT
j_gene: TRBJ2-3; abundance: .; d_gene: TRBD2; v_gene: TRBV20-1; CDR3aa: CSARDGGGPSTDTQYF; CDR3nt: TGCAGTGCTAGAGATGGCGGGGGGCCAAGCACAGATACGCAGTATTTT
j_gene: TRBJ2-5; abundance: many; d_gene: TRBD1; v_gene: TRBV7-7; CDR3aa: CASSLWTGGETQYF; CDR3nt: TGTGCTAGCAGCTTGTGGACAGGGGGAGAGACCCAGTACTTC
j_gene: TRBJ2-3; abundance: few; d_gene: TRBD1; v_gene: TRBV12-3/TRBV12-4; CDR3aa: CASSLSNFRGDTQYF; CDR3nt: TGTGCCAGCAGTTTATCAAACTTCAGGGGGGATACGCAGTATTTT
j_gene: TRBJ2-7; abundance: many; d_gene: .; v_gene: TRBV5-1; CDR3aa: CASSLGGPGLYEQYF; CDR3nt: TGCGCCAGCAGCTTGGGAGGGCCAGGATTGTACGAGCAGTACTTC
j_gene: TRBJ1-5; abundance: few; d_gene: .; v_gene: TRBV4-2; CDR3aa: CASSQTGSYSNQPQHF; CDR3nt: TGTGCCAGCAGCCAAACAGGGAGTTATAGCAATCAGCCCCAGCATTTT
j_gene: TRBJ2-7; abundance: few; d_gene: TRBD1; v_gene: TRBV5-1; CDR3aa: CASSGRTGLGEQYF; CDR3nt: TGCGCCAGCAGCGGTCGGACAGGGTTGGGTGAGCAGTACTTC
j_gene: TRBJ2-5; abundance: .; d_gene: .; v_gene: TRBV9; CDR3aa: CASSVAPGIQETQYF; CDR3nt: TGTGCCAGCAGCGTAGCCCCAGGAATCCAAGAGACCCAGTACTTC
j_gene: TRBJ2-1; abundance: few; d_gene: .; v_gene: TRBV11-2; CDR3aa: CASSLEAAGYNEQFF; CDR3nt: TGTGCCAGCAGCTTAGAGGCCGCGGGGTACAATGAGCAGTTCTTC
j_gene: TRBJ2-2; abundance: many; d_gene: TRBD1; v_gene: TRBV7-9; CDR3aa: CASSSPTGQVEPGELFF; CDR3nt: TGTGCCAGCAGCTCTCCCACGGGACAGGTGGAGCCCGGGGAGCTGTTTTTT
j_gene: TRBJ2-3; abundance: .; d_gene: .; v_gene: TRBV30; CDR3aa: CAWSVLMGSGDTQYF; CDR3nt: TGTGCCTGGAGTGTACTGATGGGGAGTGGAGATACGCAGTATTTT
j_gene: TRBJ2-1; abundance: few; d_gene: .; v_gene: TRBV15; CDR3aa: CATSSENRGEQFF; CDR3nt: TGTGCCACCAGCAGTGAGAATCGCGGTGAGCAGTTCTTC
j_gene: TRBJ2-5; abundance: few; d_gene: .; v_gene: TRBV7-7; CDR3aa: CASSLNFGLQETQYF; CDR3nt: TGTGCTAGCAGCTTAAACTTTGGTTTACAAGAGACCCAGTACTTC
j_gene: TRBJ2-3; abundance: .; d_gene: .; v_gene: TRBV4-2; CDR3aa: CASSHLGPGSTDTQYF; CDR3nt: TGTGCCAGCAGCCACCTAGGGCCGGGATCCACAGATACGCAGTATTTT
j_gene: TRBJ1-5; abundance: few; d_gene: .; v_gene: TRBV19; CDR3aa: CASSLKGGWDEPQHF; CDR3nt: TGTGCCAGTAGTTTGAAAGGGGGTTGGGATGAGCCCCAGCATTTT
j_gene: TRBJ1-1; abundance: many; d_gene: .; v_gene: TRBV6-5; CDR3aa: CASRSTGRQTRSAFF; CDR3nt: TGTGCCAGCAGGTCCACAGGGCGCCAAACCAGAAGCGCTTTCTTT
j_gene: TRBJ2-6; abundance: .; d_gene: TRBD2; v_gene: TRBV7-2; CDR3aa: CASSWGGFGANVLTF; CDR3nt: TGTGCCAGCAGCTGGGGGGGGTTTGGGGCCAACGTCCTGACTTTC
j_gene: TRBJ1-1; abundance: many; d_gene: .; v_gene: TRBV12-3/TRBV12-4; CDR3aa: CASSLGGRREAFF; CDR3nt: TGTGCCAGCAGTTTGGGAGGGAGGCGTGAAGCTTTCTTT
j_gene: TRBJ2-5; abundance: .; d_gene: .; v_gene: TRBV7-7; CDR3aa: CASSPGSHRETQYF; CDR3nt: TGTGCTAGCAGCCCTGGGTCCCATAGGGAGACCCAGTACTTC
j_gene: TRBJ2-3; abundance: .; d_gene: .; v_gene: TRBV20-1; CDR3aa: CSARRQRRPITDTQYF; CDR3nt: TGCAGTGCTAGAAGACAGCGGCGCCCAATCACAGATACGCAGTATTTT
j_gene: TRBJ2-3; abundance: many; d_gene: TRBD2; v_gene: TRBV4-2; CDR3aa: CASSQGAGDTDTQYF; CDR3nt: TGTGCCAGCAGCCAAGGGGCGGGAGACACAGATACGCAGTATTTT
j_gene: TRBJ2-1; abundance: few; d_gene: .; v_gene: TRBV2; CDR3aa: CASSVGQLNVNEQFF; CDR3nt: TGTGCCAGCAGTGTAGGGCAGTTAAACGTCAATGAGCAGTTCTTC
j_gene: TRBJ2-3; abundance: .; d_gene: .; v_gene: TRBV4-3; CDR3aa: CASSQVGVPSTDTQYF; CDR3nt: TGCGCCAGCAGCCAAGTTGGGGTACCTAGCACAGATACGCAGTATTTT
j_gene: TRBJ2-5; abundance: few; d_gene: TRBD2; v_gene: TRBV5-1; CDR3aa: CASRSGTSGEFQETQYF; CDR3nt: TGCGCCAGCAGGTCCGGGACTAGCGGGGAGTTCCAAGAGACCCAGTACTTC
j_gene: TRBJ2-2; abundance: many; d_gene: .; v_gene: TRBV5-1; CDR3aa: CASSLPGANTGELFF; CDR3nt: TGCGCCAGCAGCCTCCCGGGAGCGAACACCGGGGAGCTGTTTTTT
j_gene: TRBJ1-2; abundance: many; d_gene: .; v_gene: TRBV6-5; CDR3aa: CASGKRGGAIGGYTF; CDR3nt: TGTGCCAGCGGCAAGAGGGGGGGAGCCATAGGTGGCTACACCTTC
j_gene: TRBJ2-2; abundance: many; d_gene: .; v_gene: TRBV6-2/TRBV6-3; CDR3aa: CASTPPGGLTGELFF; CDR3nt: TGTGCCAGCACCCCCCCCGGGGGTCTCACCGGGGAGCTGTTTTTT
j_gene: TRBJ1-5; abundance: many; d_gene: .; v_gene: TRBV27; CDR3aa: CASSLRYDSNQPQHF; CDR3nt: TGTGCCAGCAGTCTCCGATATGATAGCAATCAGCCCCAGCATTTT
j_gene: TRBJ1-3; abundance: .; d_gene: .; v_gene: TRBV7-3; CDR3aa: CASSRDTGSGNTIYF; CDR3nt: TGTGCCAGCAGCCGCGATACAGGCTCTGGAAACACCATATATTTT
j_gene: TRBJ2-5; abundance: few; d_gene: .; v_gene: TRBV20-1; CDR3aa: CSARGLYQETQYF; CDR3nt: TGCAGTGCTAGGGGACTGTATCAAGAGACCCAGTACTTC
j_gene: TRBJ2-1; abundance: many; d_gene: TRBD2; v_gene: TRBV4-2; CDR3aa: CASSQTSGGANEQFF; CDR3nt: TGTGCCAGCAGCCAAACTAGCGGGGGGGCCAATGAGCAGTTCTTC
j_gene: TRBJ2-6; abundance: .; d_gene: .; v_gene: TRBV7-2; CDR3aa: CASSSQYGSLPGANVLTF; CDR3nt: TGTGCCAGCAGTTCACAGTACGGATCGCTTCCCGGGGCCAACGTCCTGACTTTC
j_gene: TRBJ2-5; abundance: many; d_gene: .; v_gene: TRBV12-3/TRBV12-4; CDR3aa: CASSLTEQTQYF; CDR3nt: TGTGCCAGCAGTTTAACAGAGCAGACCCAGTACTTC
j_gene: TRBJ2-1; abundance: many; d_gene: .; v_gene: TRBV7-3; CDR3aa: CASSLSGGAHDEQFF; CDR3nt: TGTGCCAGCAGCTTAAGTGGGGGGGCTCATGATGAGCAGTTCTTC